This T cell receptor (beta chain) was sequenced for a study of T cell changes during pregnancy in multiple sclerosis. The CDR3 has 14 amino acids. Germline V CDR1 and CDR2: LNHDA, SQIVND (reference sequence). V was shortened by 9 bases and J by 3 bases, with 15 bases between the two germline ends. Sequencing used immunoSEQ multiplex PCR; TCRdb keeps in-frame clones, though not all of them. The sample carries approximately 100,000 clones, approximately 92% recorded once. The chain has TRBV19 and TRBJ2-1; D is undetermined. The starting material was peripheral blood, obtained in the first trimester of pregnancy. The source of this sequence is a female donor with multiple sclerosis, enrolled in a pregnancy study. The CDR3 spells CASSLGPGYNEQFF. The CDR3 DNA reads as TGTGCCAGCTCCTTAGGCCCGGGCTACAATGAGCAGTTCTTC.